The text below deals with one T cell receptor beta chain. The sample belongs to a study of blood T cell repertoires in COVID-19. Study at large: COVID-19 samples from acute and convalescent phases originated in the United States, Italy and Spain.

Each recovered donor of Cohort 3 presented with two negative PCRs, clearance, or symptom resolution. Per the authors' pipeline: From reference gene primer amplification, estimates of nucleated cell counts were derived. Generated by immunoSEQ multiplex PCR, the TCRdb table keeps only in-frame clones and is missing some. D and trimming were read from the DNA, whereas the V and J calls and clone size are those reported in that table. The sample lists about 230,000 clones; nearly 90% were seen once. The CDR3 is 17 residues long. The sequence was obtained from a man aged 25 to 45 who had recovered from COVID-19. The chain uses TRBV21-1 and TRBJ2-7; TRBD1 is the table's D call, not checked against the DNA. TRBV21-1 is a pseudogene. Sequenced input: PBMCs or T cells enriched from blood (not recorded which). This chain's CDR3 is CASSSPIPGQVDMRRYF. Here the CDR3 DNA reads TGTGCCAGCTCTTCCCCCATCCCGGGACAGGTGGATATGAGGAGGTACTTC.